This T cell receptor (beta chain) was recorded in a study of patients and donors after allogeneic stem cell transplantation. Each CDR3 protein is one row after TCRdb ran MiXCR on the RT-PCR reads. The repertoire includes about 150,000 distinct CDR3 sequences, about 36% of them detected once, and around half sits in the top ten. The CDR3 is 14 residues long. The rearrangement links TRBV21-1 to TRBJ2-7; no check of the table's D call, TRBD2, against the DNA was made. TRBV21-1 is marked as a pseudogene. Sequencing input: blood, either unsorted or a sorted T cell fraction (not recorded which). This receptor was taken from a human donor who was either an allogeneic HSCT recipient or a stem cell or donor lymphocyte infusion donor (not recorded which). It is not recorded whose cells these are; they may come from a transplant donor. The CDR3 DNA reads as TGTGCCAGCAGGGGAGACAGGAGACCCTACGAGCAGTACGTC. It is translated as CASRGDRRPYEQYV.